This TCR beta chain was found in a study of T cells in Graves' hyperthyroidism and ophthalmopathy (dated by TCRdb to the late 2010s). A note on the overall study: Peripheral blood samples were taken at the time of initial diagnosis, prior to any treatment. TCR V-J signatures able to tell the groups apart were searched for in a discovery cohort of approximately 95 patients, of whom over 40 had Graves' ophthalmopathy and 55 to 65 had stable Graves' hyperthyroidism. An independent validation cohort of under 20 hyperthyroidism patients and 15 or so patients who later progressed to ophthalmopathy tested prospective prediction of ophthalmopathy. The roughly 100 discovery patients were randomly divided into training and test sets at a 7:3 ratio. In more than 5 Graves' hyperthyroidism patients, the study also compared T-cell repertoires from thyroid tissue with T-cell repertoires from blood. Once sampling was done, hyperthyroidism patients were given methimazole at a starting dose of 30 mg daily, whereas ophthalmopathy patients were given high-dose intravenous methylprednisolone. The paper reports TCR Vbeta CDR3 sequencing of over 130 peripheral blood samples: approximately 41 ophthalmopathy, about 75 hyperthyroidism and approximately 17 progressor patients.

The sample holds a few counts of this clonotype. The specificity of this receptor is unknown. No base quality values were provided; no much bigger clone lies one nucleotide off. Spanning cysteine to phenylalanine, the CDR3 consists of 14 amino acids. Kept here is only the CDR3 DNA, which spans 42 bases and is read in frame from base 1. Trimming removed 2 bases from V and 0 bases from J, leaving 7 bases between the germline ends. CDR1 and CDR2, looked up from the germline V gene, are MNHEY and SVGAGI. Graves' hyperthyroidism was defined as stable when no progression to ophthalmopathy occurred over 18 months of follow-up. The hyperthyroidism patients were between 18 and 65 years old and newly diagnosed, with a disease duration of less than 2 months. Exclusion was applied to patients with uncontrolled infections, other autoimmune diseases, pregnancy or lactation. Diagnoses were established on the basis of clinical symptoms, serum thyroxine and TRAb, thyroid ultrasound, and orbital computed tomography. PBMCs were isolated from 10 ml of fresh peripheral blood by Ficoll-Paque density gradient centrifugation. Trizol reagent was used to extract total RNA, and RNA quality was then checked on an Agilent 2100 Bioanalyzer.

The TCR beta CDR3 regions were amplified from RNA transcripts. The first round of RT-PCR for the TCR CDR3 was performed with the HTBI primer set and the Qiagen OneStep RT-PCR kit. Libraries were constructed in a second round of multiplex PCR, after which size selection and purification were carried out. Sequencing of the libraries was done on an Illumina HiSeq2000 using paired-end 100 bp reads. Processing in the source paper ran as follows. SOAPnuke was used to process the raw data, with reads discarded if the reads contained adapters or uncalled bases, had a mean Phred below 15, or lacked an exact constant-primer or identifier match. High-quality paired reads were merged using COPE v1.2.5, and each unique nucleotide sequence was defined as a clonotype. MiTCR v1.1 was used to align clonotypes to the IMGT TRBV, TRBD and TRBJ reference segments. The analysis included only V-J combinations with a frequency above 0.0001, which together covered roughly 99% of the repertoires. The TCS score was defined as F50 (clonal expansion) divided by E x V (chaos), with BLOSUM62-based TCRdist calculated between CDR3 peptides within each V-J. Welch's t-statistics and random forest reduced 450 to 600 V-J features to under 15, which were used in a naive Bayes classifier (R e1071). Using fastp trimming at Q25 and MiXCR clonotype assembly, TCRdb reanalyzed the public sequencing data and kept in-frame beta chains. Every distinct CDR3 protein forms one entry, paired with its most common genes and DNA. The V and J calls and clone size come from TCRdb's table, not from the authors' own analysis. The sample records some 510,000 distinct CDR3 sequences, around 20% of which are singletons. Together, the top ten hold approximately 25% of the sample.

What the authors observed across the whole study: No statistical method was used to fix the sample size in advance, and group allocation was not hidden from the investigators. In validation, progression to ophthalmopathy was predicted by the model with approximately 67% sensitivity and 72% to 80% specificity, a median of 6.5 months before onset. A 13 V-J signature model separated ophthalmopathy from stable hyperthyroidism, with around 91% sensitivity and about 81% specificity in cross-validation and 80%/75% in testing. Most expanded thyroid clonotypes (frequency above 0.001) were also found in blood, which suggests that blood repertoires may mirror thyroid immune responses.

Specimen: blood. The chain links TRBV6-5 with TRBJ1-2, with the D gene not confidently named. The TCR was taken from a man younger than 30 with Graves' hyperthyroidism. The DNA sequence is as follows: TGTGCCAGCAGTTACAGTCTTACTAACTATGGCTACACCTTC. It is translated as CASSYSLTNYGYTF.